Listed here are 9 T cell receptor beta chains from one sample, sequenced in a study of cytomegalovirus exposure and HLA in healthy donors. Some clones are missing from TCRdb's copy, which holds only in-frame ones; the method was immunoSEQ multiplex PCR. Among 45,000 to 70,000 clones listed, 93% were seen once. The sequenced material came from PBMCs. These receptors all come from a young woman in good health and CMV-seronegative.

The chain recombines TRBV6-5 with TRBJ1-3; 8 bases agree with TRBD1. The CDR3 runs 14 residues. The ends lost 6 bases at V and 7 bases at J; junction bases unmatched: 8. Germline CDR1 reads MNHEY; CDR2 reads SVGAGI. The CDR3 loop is CASSTGGDRNTIYF. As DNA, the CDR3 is TGTGCCAGCAGCACAGGGGGTGATCGGAACACCATATATTTT.

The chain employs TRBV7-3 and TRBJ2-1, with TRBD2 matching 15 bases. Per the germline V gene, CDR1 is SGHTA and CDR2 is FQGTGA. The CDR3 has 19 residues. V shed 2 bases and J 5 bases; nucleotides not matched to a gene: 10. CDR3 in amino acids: CASSLGGGTSGGPNNEQFF. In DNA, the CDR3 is TGTGCCAGCAGCTTAGGAGGCGGGACTAGCGGGGGGCCGAACAATGAGCAGTTCTTC. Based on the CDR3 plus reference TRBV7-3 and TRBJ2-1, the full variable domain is GAGVSQTPSNKVTEKGKYVELRCDPISGHTALYWYRQSLGQGPEFLIYFQGTGAADDSGLPNDRFFAVRPEGSVSTLKIQRTERGDSAVYLCASSLGGGTSGGPNNEQFFGPGTRLTVL.

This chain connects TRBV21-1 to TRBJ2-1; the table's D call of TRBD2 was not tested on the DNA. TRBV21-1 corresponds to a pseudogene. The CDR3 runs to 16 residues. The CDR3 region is CASRTSGRPLYNEQFF. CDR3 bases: TGTGCCAGCAGGACTAGCGGGAGGCCTCTTTACAATGAGCAGTTCTTC.

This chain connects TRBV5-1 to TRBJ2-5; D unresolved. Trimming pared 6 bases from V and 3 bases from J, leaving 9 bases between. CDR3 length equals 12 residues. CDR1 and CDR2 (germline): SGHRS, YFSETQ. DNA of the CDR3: TGCGCCAGCACATCTAGTGAAGAGACCCAGTACTTC. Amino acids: CASTSSEETQYF.

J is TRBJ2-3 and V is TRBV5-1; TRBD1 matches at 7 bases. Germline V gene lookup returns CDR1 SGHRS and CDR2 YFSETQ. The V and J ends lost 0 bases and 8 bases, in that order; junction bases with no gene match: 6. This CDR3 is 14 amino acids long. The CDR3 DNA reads TGCGCCAGCAGCTTGGAAGACAGGGCGGGTACGCAGTATTTT. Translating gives CASSLEDRAGTQYF. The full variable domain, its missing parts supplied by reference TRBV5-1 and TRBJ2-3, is KAGVTQTPRYLIKTRGQQVTLSCSPISGHRSVSWYQQTPGQGLQFLFEYFSETQRNKGNFPGRFSGRQFSNSRSEMNVSTLELGDSALYLCASSLEDRAGTQYFGPGTRLTVL.

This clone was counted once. The DNA for the CDR3 is TGTGCCAGCAGCACAGGGAGTCGAAACACTGAAGCTTTCTTT. Amino acids: CASSTGSRNTEAFF. V and J are TRBV13 and TRBJ1-1; a possible D gene is TRBD1 (6 bases). Germline loops: CDR1 PRHDT, CDR2 FYEKMQ (reference sequence). The ends were cut back, 5 bases at V and 2 bases at J, with 12 bases in the middle. The CDR3 has 14 amino acids.

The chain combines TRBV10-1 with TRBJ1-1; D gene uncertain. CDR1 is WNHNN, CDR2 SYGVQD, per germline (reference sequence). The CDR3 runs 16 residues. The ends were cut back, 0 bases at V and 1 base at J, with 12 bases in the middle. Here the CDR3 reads CASSESLTSTNTEAFF. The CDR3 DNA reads TGCGCCAGCAGTGAGTCATTAACAAGTACGAACACTGAAGCTTTCTTT.

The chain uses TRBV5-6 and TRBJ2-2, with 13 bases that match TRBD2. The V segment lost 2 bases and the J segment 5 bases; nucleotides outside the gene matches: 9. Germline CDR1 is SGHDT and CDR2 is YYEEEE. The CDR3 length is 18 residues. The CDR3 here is CASSFRTSGSLMTGELFF. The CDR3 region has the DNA TGTGCCAGCAGCTTTAGGACTAGCGGGAGTTTAATGACCGGGGAGCTGTTTTTT.

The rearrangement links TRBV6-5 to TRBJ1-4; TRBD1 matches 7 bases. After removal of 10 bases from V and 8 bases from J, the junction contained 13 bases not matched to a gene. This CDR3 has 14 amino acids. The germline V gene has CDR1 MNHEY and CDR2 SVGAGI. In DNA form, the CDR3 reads TGTGCCACCGCTAAGATGACAGGGAACGAAAAACTGTTTTTT. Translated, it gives CATAKMTGNEKLFF.